What follows are 27 T cell receptor beta chains derived from one specimen sequenced in a study of neurological immune-mediated disorders. In TCRdb, the 5' RACE reads were re-called with MiXCR into one record per CDR3 protein. The repertoire includes 45,000 to 60,000 distinct CDR3 sequences, around 3.9% of them detected once, and 1.5% to 2% sits in the top ten. The specimen sequenced was PBMCs. Every receptor here comes from a man aged 25-45 years with multiple sclerosis.

This clonotype showed up many times. The chain links TRBV4-1 to TRBJ2-7; TRBD1 agrees at 8 bases. V trimming: 1 base; J trimming: 4 bases; junction bases outside the gene matches: 6. Germline assignment: CDR1 MGHRA and CDR2 YSYEKL. The CDR3 is 15 amino acids. The chain's CDR3 is CASSQVLGQGYEQYF. CDR3 coding DNA: TGCGCCAGCAGCCAAGTCCTCGGACAGGGTTACGAGCAGTACTTC.

The sample holds many counts of this clonotype. The chain couples TRBV20-1 to TRBJ2-4, with a tentative D call TRBD2 (6 bases). The germline V gene has CDR1 DFQATT and CDR2 SNEGSKA (reference sequence). This CDR3 region has 15 residues. Trimming took 7 bases from V and 0 from J, leaving 16 bases between them. The CDR3 here is CSGGDPTVAKNIQYF. DNA of the CDR3: TGCAGTGGGGGGGACCCGACAGTAGCCAAAAACATTCAGTACTTC.

Comment on this clonotype: Compared with germline, one end of the junction differs, possibly owing to a read error. The chain uses TRBV7-9 and TRBJ2-7, with D perhaps TRBD1 or TRBD2 (5 bases each). The germline gives CDR1 SEHNR, CDR2 FQNEAQ (reference sequence). The length of the CDR3 is 14 residues. CDR3 nucleotides: TGTGCCAGCACCTTATCACGTGGGGGTGGGGAGCAGTACTTC. Its translation: CASTLSRGGGEQYF.

At least ten counts were recorded for this clonotype. One end of the junction does not line up with germline, which may come from a read error. This chain uses TRBV10-3 with TRBJ2-1; D uncertain. Germline V gene lookup returns CDR1 ENHRY and CDR2 SYGVKD. This CDR3 comprises 14 residues. The CDR3 here is CAVRQETSYNEQFF. CDR3 DNA: TGTGCCGTCAGGCAGGAGACCTCCTACAATGAGCAGTTCTTC.

This clonotype was counted many times. This sequence joins TRBV7-8 and TRBJ2-3; the match to TRBD2 covers 12 bases. The J segment lost 9 bases and the V segment lost 5 bases, leaving 15 bases of the junction unmatched. The CDR3 has 17 residues. Germline CDR1 and CDR2: SGHVS and FQNEAQ. The CDR3 region is CASSLKTSGRGPHTQYF. The CDR3, as DNA: TGTGCCAGCAGCCTGAAGACTAGCGGGAGAGGTCCCCACACGCAGTATTTT. Filled out from reference TRBV7-8 and TRBJ2-3, the complete variable domain reads GAGVSQSPRYKVAKRGQDVALRCDPISGHVSLFWYQQALGQGPEFLTYFQNEAQLDKSGLPSDRFFAERPEGSVSTLKIQRTQQEDSAVYLCASSLKTSGRGPHTQYFGPGTRLTVL.

In its sample, this clonotype was seen many times. This chain uses TRBV20-1 with TRBJ2-7; 10 nucleotides match TRBD1. The V gene end was trimmed by 5 bases and the J gene end by 3 bases; junction bases not matched to a gene: 4. The CDR3 sequence is 13 residues long. Per germline, CDR1 DFQATT and CDR2 SNEGSKA (reference sequence). The CDR3 protein is CSAQRTGGYEQYF. The CDR3 DNA reads TGCAGTGCTCAGAGGACAGGGGGCTACGAGCAGTACTTC.

This clonotype has ten or more counts. The chain links TRBV11-2 to TRBJ2-1; D is possibly TRBD1 or TRBD2 (6 bases each). V lost 5 bases and J 7 bases, leaving 18 bases between the germline ends. Germline CDR1 and CDR2: SGHAT and FQNNGV. This CDR3 has 15 residues. As DNA, the CDR3 is TGTGCCAGCAGCAGTCTGAGGGGGGCCCGGAATGAGCAGTTCTTC. It translates to CASSSLRGARNEQFF.

This clonotype was seen ten or more times. This chain connects TRBV6-5 to TRBJ2-5; D ambiguous. The germline V gene has CDR1 MNHEY and CDR2 SVGAGI. This CDR3 spans 14 amino acids. The ends were cut back, 2 bases at V and 4 bases at J, with 11 bases in the middle. For the CDR3, the DNA is TGTGCCAGCAGTTACGGCACCCTCCGAGAGACCCAGTACTTC. Protein: CASSYGTLRETQYF.

This clonotype was counted at least ten times. The J gene is TRBJ2-6, the V gene TRBV12-3 or TRBV12-4, with 9 positions matching TRBD1. The J segment lost 4 bases and the V segment lost 4 bases, leaving 8 bases of the junction unmatched. This CDR3 is built from 17 residues. The CDR3, as DNA: TGTGCCAGCAGTTACCGGACAGGGGCAGCAGGGGCCAACGTCCTGACTTTC. Its protein is CASSYRTGAAGANVLTF.

This clonotype was seen repeatedly, ten times or more. The chain links TRBV12-3 or TRBV12-4 to TRBJ2-6, with D unclear. The germline V and J ends were trimmed by 7 bases and 0 bases, with 4 bases remaining between them. This CDR3 region has 13 residues. The CDR3 DNA reads TGTGCCAGCACTTTCTCTGGGGCCAACGTCCTGACTTTC. This sequence encodes CASTFSGANVLTF.

This sequence joins TRBV5-1 and TRBJ1-1; weak D call: TRBD1 (6 bases). The CDR3 sequence is 15 residues long. The V gene lost 7 bases and the J gene lost 0 bases, with 16 bases spanning the gap. Germline-derived CDR1 and CDR2 are SGHRS and YFSETQ. As DNA, the CDR3 is TGCGCCAGCCGGCGGACAGCGAGCATGAACACTGAAGCTTTCTTT. This translates into CASRRTASMNTEAFF.

This clonotype was counted ten times or more. V gene TRBV27 combines with J gene TRBJ2-3; 13 bases agree with TRBD2. This CDR3 is built from 15 residues. J was trimmed by 13 bases and V by 8 bases; bases with no gene match: 15. CDR1 is MNHEY, CDR2 SMNVEV, per germline (reference sequence). CDR3 coding DNA: TGTGCCAGCCGGCGCGATGGACTAGCGGGGGAAAAGGAGTATTTT. Its protein is CASRRDGLAGEKEYF.

V usage is TRBV11-2 and J usage is TRBJ1-1, with TRBD1 matching over 8 bases. This CDR3 has 14 amino acids. The J segment lost 5 bases and the V segment lost 4 bases, leaving 6 bases of the junction unmatched. Germline values: CDR1 SGHAT, CDR2 FQNNGV. The CDR3 bases are TGTGCCAGCAGCTCCGACAGGGGAATAACTGAAGCTTTCTTT. Residues: CASSSDRGITEAFF.

This clonotype was observed many times. This sequence joins TRBV6-1 and TRBJ2-5; 8 bases are shared with TRBD1. Per the germline V gene, CDR1 is MNHNS and CDR2 is SASEGT. The trim removed 6 bases at V and 5 bases at J, leaving 5 bases unmatched. The CDR3 totals 13 residues. DNA of the CDR3: TGTGCCAGCAGCAGGGGGCTTGGGGAGACCCAGTACTTC. This gives the protein CASSRGLGETQYF.

At least ten counts were recorded for this clonotype. This chain uses TRBV7-9 with TRBJ2-2; TRBD2 agrees at 8 bases. V lost 4 bases, J lost 8 bases, and 6 bases stayed unmatched. CDR3 length: 14 amino acids. CDR1 and CDR2 (germline): SEHNR, FQNEAQ (reference sequence). This CDR3 is CASSSFSGAGELFF. Written as DNA, the CDR3 is TGTGCCAGCAGCTCCTTTAGCGGGGCAGGGGAGCTGTTTTTT.

V usage is TRBV7-2 and J usage is TRBJ2-3; D is possibly TRBD2 (6 bases). Germline lookup yields CDR1 SGHTA and CDR2 FQGNSA. Trimming took off 3 bases at V and 0 bases at J, with 13 bases between the two ends. The CDR3 has 16 residues. In DNA form, the CDR3 reads TGTGCCAGCAGCTTTTGGAGCGGGTCTAGCACAGATACGCAGTATTTT. Translation: CASSFWSGSSTDTQYF. The entire variable domain, with the rest obtained from reference TRBV7-2 and TRBJ2-3, is as follows: GAGVSQSPSNKVTEKGKDVELRCDPISGHTALYWYRQSLGQGLEFLIYFQGNSAPDKSGLPSDRFSAERTGGSVSTLTIQRTQQEDSAVYLCASSFWSGSSTDTQYFGPGTRLTVL.

This clonotype was recorded many times. The rearrangement uses TRBV29-1 and TRBJ1-1; 9 bases agree with TRBD1. Germline V gene data show CDR1 as SQVTM and CDR2 as ANQGSEA. V was clipped by 6 bases and J by 0 bases; unmatched bases: 5. This CDR3 spans 14 amino acids. The CDR3, as DNA: TGCAGCGTAAAAGGACAGGGGATGAACACTGAAGCTTTCTTT. This sequence encodes CSVKGQGMNTEAFF.

This clonotype was counted many times. This chain links TRBV30 with TRBJ1-1, with TRBD1 as a possible D gene (5 bases). The V gene lost 1 base and the J gene lost 5 bases, with 8 bases spanning the gap. Germline CDR1 and CDR2: GTSNPN and SVGIG (reference sequence). There are 12 residues in the CDR3. CDR3 DNA sequence: TGTGCCTGGAGTGAATGGGGGACTGAAGCTTTCTTT. Translating it yields CAWSEWGTEAFF.

This clonotype occurred many times. The gene calls are TRBV12-3 or TRBV12-4 and TRBJ2-2; possible D gene TRBD2, 5 bases. The V gene lost 5 bases and the J gene lost 5 bases, with 21 bases spanning the gap. CDR3 length: 17 amino acids. The CDR3 DNA reads as TGTGCCAGCAGTGCCTCCCGGATCGGGGTTGGTACCGGGGAGCTGTTTTTT. Translation: CASSASRIGVGTGELFF.

This clonotype was counted ten times or more. This chain joins TRBV29-1 and TRBJ2-7; 8 nucleotides match TRBD1. This CDR3 contains 13 residues. Germline values: CDR1 SQVTM, CDR2 ANQGSEA. V shed 3 bases and J 4 bases; nucleotides not matched to a gene: 5. CDR3 sequence (DNA): TGCAGCGTTGACGGGACAGGATCTTACGAGCAGTACTTC. It yields the protein CSVDGTGSYEQYF.

This clonotype has ten or more counts. The chain links TRBV6-5 to TRBJ2-1; 10 bases are a match to TRBD2. CDR3 length: 15 amino acids. Unmatched junction bases numbered 8, after V lost 7 bases and J lost 5 bases. Germline V gene lookup returns CDR1 MNHEY and CDR2 SVGAGI. The CDR3: CASTQGLAGDNEQFF. CDR3 in DNA: TGTGCCAGCACCCAGGGGCTAGCGGGAGACAATGAGCAGTTCTTC.

The table lists this clonotype with many counts. The gene calls are TRBV3-1 and TRBJ1-1; D unresolved. V was trimmed by 1 base and J by 4 bases, leaving 4 bases between them. The CDR3 has 12 amino acids. CDR1 and CDR2 from the germline V gene are LGHDT and YNNKEL (reference sequence). CDR3 coding DNA: TGTGCCAGCAGCCAAGTACCCACTGAAGCTTTCTTT. Amino acid sequence: CASSQVPTEAFF. The full variable domain, its missing parts supplied by reference TRBV3-1 and TRBJ1-1, is DTAVSQTPKYLVTQMGNDKSIKCEQNLGHDTMYWYKQDSKKFLKIMFSYNNKELIINETVPNRFSPKSPDKAHLNLHINSLELGDSAVYFCASSQVPTEAFFGQGTRLTVV.

The chain combines TRBV27 with TRBJ2-4; D unresolved. The CDR3 has 12 amino acids. With 6 bases removed from V and 1 base from J, the gap between germline ends came to 4 bases. Germline-derived CDR1 and CDR2 are MNHEY and SMNVEV (reference sequence). The CDR3: CASRGAKNIQYF. The DNA for the CDR3 is TGTGCCAGCAGGGGGGCCAAAAACATTCAGTACTTC.

This clonotype was recorded many times. The chain links TRBV20-1 to TRBJ1-2; unclear D gene. In germline, CDR1 is DFQATT, CDR2 SNEGSKA (reference sequence). CDR3 size: 14 residues. Trimming removed 0 bases at V and 2 bases at J, with 10 bases between. Written as DNA, the CDR3 is TGCAGTGCTAGAGACGTCAACAGCAACTATGGCTACACCTTC. Encoded protein: CSARDVNSNYGYTF.

This clonotype was seen repeatedly, ten times or more. The chain uses TRBV20-1 and TRBJ2-1; TRBD2 agrees at 10 bases. V lost 2 bases and J lost 0; bases outside the gene matches: 4. Per germline, CDR1 DFQATT and CDR2 SNEGSKA (reference sequence). The CDR3 runs 16 residues. The CDR3 here is CSARSLAGDSYNEQFF. In nucleotides, the CDR3 is TGCAGTGCTAGATCCCTAGCGGGAGACTCCTACAATGAGCAGTTCTTC.

Note on this clonotype: A read error may produce the germline difference seen at one junction end. This chain connects TRBV12-3 or TRBV12-4 to TRBJ2-6, with D maybe TRBD1 (6 bases). This CDR3 is 18 amino acids long. In nucleotides, the CDR3 is TGTGCCAGCAGCCAGTTAGGTACAGGGTTAGCTGGGGCCAAAGTCCTGACTTTC. It specifies CASSQLGTGLAGAKVLTF.

This clonotype occurred many times. The chain employs TRBV18 and TRBJ2-7; D tentatively fits TRBD1 or TRBD2 (5 bases each). The V gene's germline CDR1 is KGHSH and CDR2 LQKENI. V was clipped by 2 bases and J by 6 bases, with 14 bases between them. This CDR3 comprises 14 residues. The CDR3 loop reads CASSPGDPTPEQYF. The CDR3 nucleotides read TGTGCCAGCTCACCAGGGGACCCAACCCCCGAGCAGTACTTC.